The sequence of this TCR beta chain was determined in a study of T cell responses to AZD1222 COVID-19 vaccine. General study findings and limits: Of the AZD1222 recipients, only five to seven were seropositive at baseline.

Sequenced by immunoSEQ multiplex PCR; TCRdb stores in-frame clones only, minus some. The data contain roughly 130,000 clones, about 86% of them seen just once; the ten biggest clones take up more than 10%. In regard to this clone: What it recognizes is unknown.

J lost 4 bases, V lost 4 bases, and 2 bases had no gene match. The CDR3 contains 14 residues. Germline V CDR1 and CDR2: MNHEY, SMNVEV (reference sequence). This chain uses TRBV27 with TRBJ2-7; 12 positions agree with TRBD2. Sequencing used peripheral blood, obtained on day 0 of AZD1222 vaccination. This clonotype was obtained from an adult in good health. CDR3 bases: TGTGCCAGCAGTTACGGACTAGCGGGATACGAGCAGTACTTC. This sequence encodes CASSYGLAGYEQYF.